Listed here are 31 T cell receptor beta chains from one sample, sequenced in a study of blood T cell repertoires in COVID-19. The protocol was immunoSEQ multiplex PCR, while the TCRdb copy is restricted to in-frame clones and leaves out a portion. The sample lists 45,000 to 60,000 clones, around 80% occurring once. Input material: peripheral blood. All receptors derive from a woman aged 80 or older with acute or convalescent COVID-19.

The CDR3 reads CAISGGGAYNEQFF. The CDR3, as DNA: TGTGCCATCAGCGGGGGAGGGGCCTACAATGAGCAGTTCTTC. The chain combines TRBV10-3 with TRBJ2-1; 7 bases align to TRBD2. Losses at the gene ends were 6 bases for V and 2 bases for J; bases not matched to a gene: 4. Germline-derived CDR1 and CDR2 are ENHRY and SYGVKD. The CDR3 contains 14 residues.

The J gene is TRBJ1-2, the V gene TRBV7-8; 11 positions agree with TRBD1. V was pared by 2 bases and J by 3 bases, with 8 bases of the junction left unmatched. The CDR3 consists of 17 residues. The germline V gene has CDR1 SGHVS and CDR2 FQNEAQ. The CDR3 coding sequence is TGTGCCAGCAGCTTACTAAGGACAGGGGGCGTTTACTATGGCTACACCTTC. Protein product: CASSLLRTGGVYYGYTF. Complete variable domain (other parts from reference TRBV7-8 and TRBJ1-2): GAGVSQSPRYKVAKRGQDVALRCDPISGHVSLFWYQQALGQGPEFLTYFQNEAQLDKSGLPSDRFFAERPEGSVSTLKIQRTQQEDSAVYLCASSLLRTGGVYYGYTFGSGTRLTVV.

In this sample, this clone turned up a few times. This chain's CDR3 is CASSRTGTLYNEQFF. The CDR3 DNA sequence: TGCGCCAGCAGCAGGACAGGGACCCTCTACAATGAGCAGTTCTTC. The V call is TRBV5-1, the J call TRBJ2-1, with 8 bases matching TRBD1. CDR1 and CDR2 (germline): SGHRS, YFSETQ. V trimming: 4 bases; J trimming: 3 bases; junction bases outside the gene matches: 6. The CDR3 has 15 amino acids.

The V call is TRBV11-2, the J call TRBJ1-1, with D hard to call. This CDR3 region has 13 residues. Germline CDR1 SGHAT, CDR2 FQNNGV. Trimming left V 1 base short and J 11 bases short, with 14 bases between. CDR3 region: CASSLGVAGPAFF. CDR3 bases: TGTGCCAGCAGCTTAGGGGTCGCAGGTCCGGCTTTCTTT.

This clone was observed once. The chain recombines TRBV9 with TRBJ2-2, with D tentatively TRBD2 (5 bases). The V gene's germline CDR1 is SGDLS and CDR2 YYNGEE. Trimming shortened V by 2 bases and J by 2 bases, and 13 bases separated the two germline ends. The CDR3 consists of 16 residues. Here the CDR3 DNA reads TGTGCCAGCAGCGTTAGGGCCGGGATAAACACCGGGGAGCTGTTTTTT. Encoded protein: CASSVRAGINTGELFF.

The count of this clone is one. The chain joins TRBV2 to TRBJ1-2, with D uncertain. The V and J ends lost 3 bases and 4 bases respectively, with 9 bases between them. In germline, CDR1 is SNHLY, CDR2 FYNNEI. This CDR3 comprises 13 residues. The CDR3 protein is CASSEWQAYGYTF. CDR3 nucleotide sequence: TGTGCCAGCAGTGAGTGGCAGGCCTATGGCTACACCTTC.

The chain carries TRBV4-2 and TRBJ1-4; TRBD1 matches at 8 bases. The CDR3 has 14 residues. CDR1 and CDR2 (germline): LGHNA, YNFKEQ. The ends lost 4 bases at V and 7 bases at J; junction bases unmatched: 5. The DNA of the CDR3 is TGTGCCAGCAGCCCAACAGGGGGTTTTGAAAAACTGTTTTTT. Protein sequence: CASSPTGGFEKLFF.

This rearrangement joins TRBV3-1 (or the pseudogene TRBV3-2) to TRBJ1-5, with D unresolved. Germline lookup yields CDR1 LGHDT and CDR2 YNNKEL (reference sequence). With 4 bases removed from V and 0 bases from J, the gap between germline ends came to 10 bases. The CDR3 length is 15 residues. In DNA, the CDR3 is TGTGCCAGCAGCCTGGGCTCCCATAGCAATCAGCCCCAGCATTTT. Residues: CASSLGSHSNQPQHF.

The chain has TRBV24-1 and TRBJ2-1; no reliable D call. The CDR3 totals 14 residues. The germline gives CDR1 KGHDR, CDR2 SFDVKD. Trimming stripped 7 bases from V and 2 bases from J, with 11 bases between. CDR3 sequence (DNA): TGTGCCACCAGCTCTCACAGAACCTACAATGAGCAGTTCTTC. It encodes CATSSHRTYNEQFF.

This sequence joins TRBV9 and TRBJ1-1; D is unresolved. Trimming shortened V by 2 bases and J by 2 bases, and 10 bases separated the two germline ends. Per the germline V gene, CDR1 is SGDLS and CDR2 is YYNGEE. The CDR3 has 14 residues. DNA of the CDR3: TGTGCCAGCAGCGTTGGCAACCGAAACACTGAAGCTTTCTTT. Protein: CASSVGNRNTEAFF.

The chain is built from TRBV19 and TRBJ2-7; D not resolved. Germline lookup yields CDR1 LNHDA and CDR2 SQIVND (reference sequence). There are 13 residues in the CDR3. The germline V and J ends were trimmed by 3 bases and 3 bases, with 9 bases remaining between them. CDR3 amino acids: CASSIKNSYEQYF. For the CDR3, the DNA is TGTGCCAGTAGTATTAAAAACAGCTACGAGCAGTACTTC.

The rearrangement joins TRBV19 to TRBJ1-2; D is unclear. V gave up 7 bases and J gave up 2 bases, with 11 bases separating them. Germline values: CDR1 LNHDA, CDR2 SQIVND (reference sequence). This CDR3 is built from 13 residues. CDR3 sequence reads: CASTPGRNYGYTF. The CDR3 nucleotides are TGTGCCAGTACTCCCGGTCGGAACTATGGCTACACCTTC.

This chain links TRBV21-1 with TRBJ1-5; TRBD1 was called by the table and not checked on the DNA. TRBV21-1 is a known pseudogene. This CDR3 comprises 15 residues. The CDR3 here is CASSGATGGAGPQHF. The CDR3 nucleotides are TGTGCCAGCAGTGGGGCGACAGGGGGTGCGGGGCCCCAGCATTTT.

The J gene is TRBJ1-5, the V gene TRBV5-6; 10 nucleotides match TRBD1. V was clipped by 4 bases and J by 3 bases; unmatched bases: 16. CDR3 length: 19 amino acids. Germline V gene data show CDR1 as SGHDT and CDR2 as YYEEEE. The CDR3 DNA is TGTGCCAGCAGCCTCTGGGGGGCCCGGACAGGGGGGACCAATCAGCCCCAGCATTTT. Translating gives CASSLWGARTGGTNQPQHF. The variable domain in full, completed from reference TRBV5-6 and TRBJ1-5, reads DAGVTQSPTHLIKTRGQQVTLRCSPKSGHDTVSWYQQALGQGPQFIFQYYEEEERQRGNFPDRFSGHQFPNYSSELNVNALLLGDSALYLCASSLWGARTGGTNQPQHFGDGTRLSIL.

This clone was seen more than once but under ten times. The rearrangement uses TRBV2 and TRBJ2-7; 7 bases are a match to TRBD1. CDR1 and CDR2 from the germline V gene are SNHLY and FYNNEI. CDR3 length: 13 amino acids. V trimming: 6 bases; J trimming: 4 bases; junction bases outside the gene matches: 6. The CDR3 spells CASRTTGLYEQYF. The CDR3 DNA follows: TGTGCCAGCAGAACGACAGGGCTTTACGAGCAGTACTTC.

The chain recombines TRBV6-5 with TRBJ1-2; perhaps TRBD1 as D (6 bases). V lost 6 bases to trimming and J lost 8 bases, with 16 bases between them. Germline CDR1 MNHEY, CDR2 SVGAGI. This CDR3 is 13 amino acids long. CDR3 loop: CASSDGQSGGYTF. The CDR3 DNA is TGTGCCAGCAGCGACGGACAGTCTGGGGGCTACACCTTC.

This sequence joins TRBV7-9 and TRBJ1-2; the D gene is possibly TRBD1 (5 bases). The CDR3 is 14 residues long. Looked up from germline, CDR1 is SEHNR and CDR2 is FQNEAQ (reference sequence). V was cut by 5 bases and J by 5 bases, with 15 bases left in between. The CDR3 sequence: CASSPGTHIYGYTF. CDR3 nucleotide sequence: TGTGCCAGCAGCCCGGGGACTCACATTTATGGCTACACCTTC.

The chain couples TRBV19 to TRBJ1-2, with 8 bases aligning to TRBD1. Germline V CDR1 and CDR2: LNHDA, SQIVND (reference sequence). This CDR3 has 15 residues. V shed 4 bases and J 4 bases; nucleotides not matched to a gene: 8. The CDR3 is CASSTTGTGAYGYTF. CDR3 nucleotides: TGTGCCAGTAGTACCACCGGGACAGGTGCCTATGGCTACACCTTC.

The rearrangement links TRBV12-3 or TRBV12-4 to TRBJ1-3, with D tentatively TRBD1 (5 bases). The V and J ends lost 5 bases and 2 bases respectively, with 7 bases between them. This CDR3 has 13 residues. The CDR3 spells CASSRTTGNTIYF. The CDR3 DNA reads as TGTGCCAGCAGTCGGACAACTGGAAACACCATATATTTT.

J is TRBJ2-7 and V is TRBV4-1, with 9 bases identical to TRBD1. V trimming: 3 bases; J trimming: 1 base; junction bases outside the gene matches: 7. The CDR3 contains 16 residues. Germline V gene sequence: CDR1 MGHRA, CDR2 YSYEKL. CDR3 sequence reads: CASSQQGTGTSYEQYF. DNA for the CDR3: TGCGCCAGCAGCCAGCAAGGGACAGGGACATCCTACGAGCAGTACTTC.

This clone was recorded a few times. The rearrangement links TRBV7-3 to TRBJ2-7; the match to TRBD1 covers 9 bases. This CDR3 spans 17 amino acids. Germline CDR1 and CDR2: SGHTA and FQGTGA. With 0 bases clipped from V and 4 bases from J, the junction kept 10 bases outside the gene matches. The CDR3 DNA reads TGTGCCAGCAGCTTAACGGGCACAGGGGGCGCGGGTTACGAGCAGTACTTC. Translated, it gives CASSLTGTGGAGYEQYF.

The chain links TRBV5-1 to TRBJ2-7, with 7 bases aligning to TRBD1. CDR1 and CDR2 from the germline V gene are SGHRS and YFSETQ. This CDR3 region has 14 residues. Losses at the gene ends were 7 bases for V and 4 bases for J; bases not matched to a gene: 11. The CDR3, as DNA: TGCGCCAGCCGAGCACAGGACAGGTCTTACGAGCAGTACTTC. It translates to CASRAQDRSYEQYF.

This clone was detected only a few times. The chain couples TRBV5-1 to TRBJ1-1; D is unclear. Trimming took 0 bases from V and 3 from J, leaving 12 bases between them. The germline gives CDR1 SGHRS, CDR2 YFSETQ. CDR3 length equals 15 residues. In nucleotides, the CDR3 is TGCGCCAGCAGCTTGGAAGGTACCGGAGACACTGAAGCTTTCTTT. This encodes CASSLEGTGDTEAFF. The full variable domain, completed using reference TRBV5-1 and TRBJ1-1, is KAGVTQTPRYLIKTRGQQVTLSCSPISGHRSVSWYQQTPGQGLQFLFEYFSETQRNKGNFPGRFSGRQFSNSRSEMNVSTLELGDSALYLCASSLEGTGDTEAFFGQGTRLTVV.

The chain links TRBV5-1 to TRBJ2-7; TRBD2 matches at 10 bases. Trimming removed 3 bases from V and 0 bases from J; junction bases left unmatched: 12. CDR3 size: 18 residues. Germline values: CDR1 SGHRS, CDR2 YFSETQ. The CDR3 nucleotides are TGCGCCAGCAGCTCCGTTGGGCTAGCGGGAGTGGGCTCCTACGAGCAGTACTTC. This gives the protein CASSSVGLAGVGSYEQYF.

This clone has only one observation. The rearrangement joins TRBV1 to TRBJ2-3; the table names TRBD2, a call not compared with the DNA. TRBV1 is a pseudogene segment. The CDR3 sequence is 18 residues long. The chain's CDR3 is CTSSQAQSGRACSDTQYF. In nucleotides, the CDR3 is TGCACCAGCAGCCAAGCCCAAAGCGGGAGGGCTTGTTCAGATACGCAGTATTTT.

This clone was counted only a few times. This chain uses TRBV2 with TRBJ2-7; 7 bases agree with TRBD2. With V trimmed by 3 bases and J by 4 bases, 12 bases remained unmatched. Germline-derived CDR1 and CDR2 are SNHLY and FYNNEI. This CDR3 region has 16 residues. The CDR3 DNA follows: TGTGCCAGCAGTGATAGGTTCGGCGGGAGCCGTTACGAGCAGTACTTC. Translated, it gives CASSDRFGGSRYEQYF. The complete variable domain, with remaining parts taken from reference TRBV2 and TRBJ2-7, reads EPEVTQTPSHQVTQMGQEVILRCVPISNHLYFYWYRQILGQKVEFLVSFYNNEISEKSEIFDDQFSVERPDGSNFTLKIRSTKLEDSAMYFCASSDRFGGSRYEQYFGPGTRLTVT.

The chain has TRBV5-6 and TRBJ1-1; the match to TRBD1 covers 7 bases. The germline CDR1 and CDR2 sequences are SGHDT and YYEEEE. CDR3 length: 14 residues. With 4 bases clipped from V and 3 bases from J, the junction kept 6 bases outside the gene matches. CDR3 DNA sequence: TGTGCCAGCAGCACCACAGGGGTCGACACTGAAGCTTTCTTT. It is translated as CASSTTGVDTEAFF.

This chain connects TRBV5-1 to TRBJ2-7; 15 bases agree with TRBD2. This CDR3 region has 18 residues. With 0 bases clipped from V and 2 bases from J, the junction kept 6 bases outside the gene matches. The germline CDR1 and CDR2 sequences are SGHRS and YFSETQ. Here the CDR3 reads CASSLALGLAGGPYEQYF. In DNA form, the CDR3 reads TGCGCCAGCAGCTTGGCCCTTGGACTAGCGGGGGGGCCCTACGAGCAGTACTTC.

CDR3 protein: CASSPNLGGVQETQYF. DNA for the CDR3: TGTGCCAGCTCACCTAATTTGGGTGGAGTGCAAGAGACCCAGTACTTC. V is TRBV18 and J is TRBJ2-5; D is ambiguous. Trimming took off 3 bases at V and 2 bases at J, with 16 bases between the two ends. Looked up from germline, CDR1 is KGHSH and CDR2 is LQKENI. CDR3 length: 16 amino acids.

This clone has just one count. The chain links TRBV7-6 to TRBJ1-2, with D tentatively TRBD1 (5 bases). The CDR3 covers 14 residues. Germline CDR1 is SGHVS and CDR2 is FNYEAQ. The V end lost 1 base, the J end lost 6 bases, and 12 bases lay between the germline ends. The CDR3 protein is CASSLGSPGHGYTF. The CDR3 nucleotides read TGTGCCAGCAGCTTAGGCAGTCCAGGGCATGGCTACACCTTC.

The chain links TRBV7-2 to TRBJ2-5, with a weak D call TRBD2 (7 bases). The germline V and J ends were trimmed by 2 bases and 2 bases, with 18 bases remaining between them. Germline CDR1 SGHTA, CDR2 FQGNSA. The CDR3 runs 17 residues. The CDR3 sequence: CASSLSTWGRGQETQYF. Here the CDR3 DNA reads TGTGCCAGCAGCTTATCCACGTGGGGGCGGGGGCAAGAGACCCAGTACTTC.